The 29 T cell receptor beta chains in this list originate from one sample, sequenced in a study of cytomegalovirus exposure and HLA in healthy donors. PCR was performed using 60 Vbeta and 13 Jbeta primers. Assay: immunoSEQ multiplex PCR; the TCRdb copy retains only in-frame clones and omits some. The data show fewer than 70,000 clones, less than 70% seen once. The sample taken for sequencing was PBMCs. These receptors were obtained from a woman aged 25 to 45 in good health and CMV-seronegative.

J is TRBJ2-1 and V is TRBV5-1, with a weak D call TRBD2 (6 bases). CDR1 and CDR2 from the germline V gene are SGHRS and YFSETQ. This CDR3 spans 15 amino acids. Trimming removed 0 bases from V and 2 bases from J, with 9 bases in between. CDR3 protein: CASSLGGDTYNEQFF. In nucleotides, the CDR3 is TGCGCCAGCAGCTTGGGGGGGGATACCTACAATGAGCAGTTCTTC.

The V and J genes are TRBV11-2 and TRBJ1-5, with 8 nucleotides matching TRBD1. Germline loops: CDR1 SGHAT, CDR2 FQNNGV. The V and J ends lost 5 bases and 6 bases, in that order; junction bases with no gene match: 9. The CDR3 spans 15 residues. The CDR3 bases are TGTGCCAGCAGCCCTGACAGGGGCGCGGGTCAGCCCCAGCATTTT. It yields the protein CASSPDRGAGQPQHF.

The chain employs TRBV2 and TRBJ1-5; 11 bases line up with TRBD1. The CDR3 contains 13 residues. CDR1 and CDR2 from the germline V gene are SNHLY and FYNNEI. The trim removed 6 bases at V and 7 bases at J, leaving 2 bases unmatched. This chain's CDR3 is CASRGTGGQPQHF. CDR3 nucleotides: TGTGCCAGCAGGGGGACAGGGGGGCAGCCCCAGCATTTT.

This clone was seen once. The chain carries TRBV4-3 and TRBJ2-2; 9 positions match TRBD1. Unmatched junction bases numbered 4, after V lost 3 bases and J lost 2 bases. CDR1 LGHNA and CDR2 YSLEER come from the germline V gene. There are 16 residues in the CDR3. For the CDR3, the DNA is TGCGCCAGCAGCCAGGGGACAGGGTTAAACACCGGGGAGCTGTTTTTT. Translating gives CASSQGTGLNTGELFF.

This clone came up a few times. V is TRBV5-6 and J is TRBJ1-1; 7 nucleotides align to TRBD1. From germline, CDR1 is SGHDT and CDR2 YYEEEE. This CDR3 is built from 15 residues. The V gene end was trimmed by 4 bases and the J gene end by 8 bases; junction bases not matched to a gene: 14. The CDR3, as DNA: TGTGCCAGCAGCCTCCTCACGCGACAGGGATCCGAAGCTTTCTTT. Its translation: CASSLLTRQGSEAFF.

The chain is built from TRBV6-4 and TRBJ2-1; the match to TRBD1 covers 7 bases. CDR3 size: 16 residues. CDR1 is MRHNA, CDR2 SNTAGT, per germline. J was trimmed by 2 bases and V by 0 bases; bases with no gene match: 4. This chain's CDR3 is CASSDSGTETYNEQFF. The DNA of the CDR3 is TGTGCCAGCAGTGACTCGGGGACAGAAACCTACAATGAGCAGTTCTTC.

V is TRBV30 and J is TRBJ1-2, with no clear D. Germline values: CDR1 GTSNPN, CDR2 SVGIG (reference sequence). This CDR3 region has 12 residues. With 5 bases removed from V and 8 bases from J, the gap between germline ends came to 15 bases. In DNA, the CDR3 is TGTGCCTGGGCAAGTCCTGTGAGAGGCTACACCTTC. It encodes CAWASPVRGYTF.

This clone was recorded once. V usage is TRBV7-2 and J usage is TRBJ1-5, with 8 bases aligning to TRBD1. After removal of 8 bases from V and 6 bases from J, the junction contained 6 bases not matched to a gene. CDR3 length: 13 amino acids. Germline V gives CDR1 SGHTA, CDR2 FQGNSA. CDR3 residues: CASGQGKGQPQHF. The CDR3 nucleotides read TGTGCCAGCGGACAGGGTAAAGGTCAGCCCCAGCATTTT. Complete variable domain (other parts from reference TRBV7-2 and TRBJ1-5): GAGVSQSPSNKVTEKGKDVELRCDPISGHTALYWYRQSLGQGLEFLIYFQGNSAPDKSGLPSDRFSAERTGGSVSTLTIQRTQQEDSAVYLCASGQGKGQPQHFGDGTRLSIL.

V usage is TRBV30 and J usage is TRBJ2-5, with a tentative D call TRBD2 (6 bases). CDR3 length: 18 residues. CDR1 and CDR2 (germline): GTSNPN, SVGIG (reference sequence). The V end lost 4 bases, the J end lost 1 base, and 25 bases lay between the germline ends. The DNA of the CDR3 is TGTGCCTGGACCGGACGGCGGGCCGGCGGGATTAGCCAAGAGACCCAGTACTTC. Its translation: CAWTGRRAGGISQETQYF.

This clone was detected once. One end of the junction does not line up with germline, which may come from a read error. The chain links TRBV7-2 to TRBJ1-6, with TRBD1 identical over 7 bases. The CDR3 consists of 15 residues. The germline V gene has CDR1 SGHTA and CDR2 FQGNSA. CDR3 sequence: CASSERGQPNSPLRF. Written as DNA, the CDR3 is TGTGCCAGCAGCGAGAGGGGGCAACCGAATTCACCCCTCCGCTTT.

The rearrangement joins TRBV7-6 to TRBJ2-7; 8 bases are shared with TRBD2. V shed 6 bases and J 1 base; nucleotides not matched to a gene: 8. Germline CDR1 and CDR2: SGHVS and FNYEAQ. The CDR3 loop spans 15 amino acids. This CDR3 reads CASSRVAGGSYEQYF. As DNA, the CDR3 is TGTGCCAGCAGTCGGGTGGCGGGGGGATCCTACGAGCAGTACTTC.

The chain uses TRBV9 and TRBJ1-4, with TRBD1 identical over 8 bases. Germline assignment: CDR1 SGDLS and CDR2 YYNGEE. The CDR3 consists of 16 residues. Germline trimming cut 2 bases from V and 2 bases from J; bases unmatched to any gene: 5. CDR3 nucleotide sequence: TGTGCCAGCAGCGTTAGTCAGGGGGCGACTAATGAAAAACTGTTTTTT. This gives the protein CASSVSQGATNEKLFF.

The CDR3 DNA follows: TGTGCCAGCAGACCATCCGGGAATACGCAGTATTTT. Encoded protein: CASRPSGNTQYF. The J gene is TRBJ2-3, the V gene TRBV6-5; possible D gene TRBD2, 5 bases. Trimming pared 6 bases from V and 7 bases from J, leaving 11 bases between. Germline loops: CDR1 MNHEY, CDR2 SVGAGI. This CDR3 region has 12 residues.

J is TRBJ2-2 and V is TRBV7-9, with TRBD1 as a possible D gene (5 bases). Germline CDR1 and CDR2: SEHNR and FQNEAQ (reference sequence). The CDR3 totals 14 residues. V shed 3 bases and J shed 8 bases, with 13 bases lying between them. For the CDR3, the DNA is TGTGCCAGCAGCTTCGAAGTGGGGCGGGGGGAGCTGTTTTTT. Translated, it gives CASSFEVGRGELFF.

The rearrangement joins TRBV6-1 to TRBJ2-7, with 7 bases aligning to TRBD1. The V gene end was trimmed by 6 bases and the J gene end by 4 bases; junction bases not matched to a gene: 9. This CDR3 comprises 14 residues. From germline, CDR1 is MNHNS and CDR2 SASEGT. CDR3 residues: CASRKDPTGYEQYF. CDR3 nucleotides: TGTGCCAGCAGAAAGGACCCGACAGGGTACGAGCAGTACTTC.

J is TRBJ2-7 and V is TRBV25-1, with 9 bases identical to TRBD1. Per the germline V gene, CDR1 is MGHDK and CDR2 is SYGVNS. The CDR3 consists of 14 residues. The V and J ends lost 4 bases and 4 bases, in that order; junction bases with no gene match: 5. DNA for the CDR3: TGTGCCAGCAGTGGAGGGACAGGGACTTACGAGCAGTACTTC. The encoded protein is CASSGGTGTYEQYF.

The chain carries TRBV27 and TRBJ1-1; D not resolved. The CDR3 is made up of 14 amino acids. Germline V gene lookup returns CDR1 MNHEY and CDR2 SMNVEV (reference sequence). Trimming removed 4 bases at V and 0 bases at J, with 9 bases between. CDR3 sequence reads: CASSSTLVNTEAFF. In DNA, the CDR3 is TGTGCCAGCAGTTCGACTCTTGTGAACACTGAAGCTTTCTTT.

This chain uses TRBV29-1 with TRBJ1-5; D not resolved. Germline CDR1 and CDR2: SQVTM and ANQGSEA. V gave up 6 bases and J gave up 2 bases, with 11 bases separating them. The CDR3 is 13 residues long. The CDR3 sequence: CSVVLDGNQPQHF. The CDR3, as DNA: TGCAGCGTGGTCCTAGACGGCAATCAGCCCCAGCATTTT.

The chain couples TRBV6-4 to TRBJ1-6, with 7 nucleotides matching TRBD1. The V gene end was trimmed by 3 bases and the J gene end by 5 bases; junction bases not matched to a gene: 4. Germline-derived CDR1 and CDR2 are MRHNA and SNTAGT. This CDR3 contains 15 residues. The CDR3 sequence is CASSERQGNNSPLHF. CDR3 in DNA: TGTGCCAGCAGTGAAAGACAGGGAAATAATTCACCCCTCCACTTT.

The V call is TRBV7-9, the J call TRBJ1-1; perhaps TRBD1 as D (6 bases). This CDR3 contains 14 residues. The V gene lost 5 bases and the J gene lost 2 bases, with 12 bases spanning the gap. CDR1 and CDR2 (germline): SEHNR, FQNEAQ (reference sequence). The CDR3 DNA sequence: TGTGCCAGCAGCCTACTACAGGGTAACACTGAAGCTTTCTTT. It translates to CASSLLQGNTEAFF.

This chain connects TRBV2 to TRBJ1-6; maybe TRBD1 (6 bases). This CDR3 is built from 15 residues. Per germline, CDR1 SNHLY and CDR2 FYNNEI. Trimming took 6 bases from V and 9 from J, leaving 18 bases between them. CDR3 in DNA: TGTGCCAGCAGCATACGAGCAGGGGTTATTTCACCCCTCCACTTT. It translates to CASSIRAGVISPLHF.

The gene calls are TRBV6-5 and TRBJ2-7; possible D gene TRBD2, 5 bases. V lost 6 bases, J lost 5 bases, and 14 bases lay in between. Germline V gene data show CDR1 as MNHEY and CDR2 as SVGAGI. This CDR3 is built from 13 residues. The CDR3 spells CASRGGRVDEQYF. The CDR3 DNA follows: TGTGCCAGCAGGGGCGGGCGGGTCGACGAGCAGTACTTC.

V gene TRBV2 combines with J gene TRBJ2-7, with 13 bases that match TRBD2. V was pared by 4 bases and J by 7 bases, with 4 bases of the junction left unmatched. Per the germline V gene, CDR1 is SNHLY and CDR2 is FYNNEI. This CDR3 has 14 amino acids. CDR3 sequence (DNA): TGTGCCAGCAGTGTACTAGCGGGGGGGCGGGAGCAGTACTTC. The encoded protein is CASSVLAGGREQYF.

This chain connects TRBV15 to TRBJ2-7, with 8 bases lining up with TRBD1. Per the germline V gene, CDR1 is LNHNV and CDR2 is YYDKDF (reference sequence). The V segment lost 3 bases and the J segment 1 base; nucleotides outside the gene matches: 11. This CDR3 spans 17 amino acids. CDR3 amino acids: CATSSDRGGPLSYEQYF. CDR3 DNA sequence: TGTGCCACCAGCAGTGACAGGGGAGGACCACTATCCTACGAGCAGTACTTC.

The rearrangement links TRBV7-6 to TRBJ2-5, with 7 bases aligning to TRBD1. Unmatched junction bases numbered 12, after V lost 3 bases and J lost 5 bases. Germline CDR1 is SGHVS and CDR2 is FNYEAQ. This CDR3 is 16 amino acids long. The CDR3 coding sequence is TGTGCCAGCAGCTTGAGGACAGGCGGGTTGTCCGAGACCCAGTACTTC. It encodes CASSLRTGGLSETQYF.

V usage is TRBV5-8 and J usage is TRBJ1-1; no clear D gene. The germline V gene has CDR1 SGHTS and CDR2 YDEGEE. Deletions cut 3 bases from V and 0 bases from J, with 12 bases between. The CDR3 consists of 15 residues. CDR3 DNA: TGTGCCAGCAGCTCAGTTCGGGTATTGAACACTGAAGCTTTCTTT. Encoded protein: CASSSVRVLNTEAFF.

This chain uses TRBV6-5 with TRBJ1-5, with 8 bases identical to TRBD1. The CDR3 extends over 13 amino acids. Germline V CDR1 and CDR2: MNHEY, SVGAGI. J lost 7 bases, V lost 6 bases, and 5 bases had no gene match. The CDR3 sequence is CASSQGASQPQHF. The CDR3 DNA is TGTGCCAGCAGCCAGGGGGCGAGCCAGCCCCAGCATTTT.

The rearrangement joins TRBV15 to TRBJ2-7, with 9 bases that match TRBD1. This CDR3 is built from 15 residues. Looked up from germline, CDR1 is LNHNV and CDR2 is YYDKDF (reference sequence). V lost 4 bases, J lost 0 bases, and 4 bases stayed unmatched. This CDR3 is CATSNRDRASYEQYF. The CDR3 nucleotides are TGTGCCACCAGCAACCGGGACAGGGCCTCCTACGAGCAGTACTTC.

The chain carries TRBV4-3 and TRBJ1-2; TRBD1 matches 8 bases. The CDR3 sequence is 13 residues long. The germline gives CDR1 LGHNA, CDR2 YSLEER. V shed 3 bases, J shed 7 bases, and the junction held 4 bases outside the gene matches. In DNA, the CDR3 is TGCGCCAGCAGCCAGGACAGGGATTCTGGCTACACCTTC. Protein product: CASSQDRDSGYTF.